These T cell receptor beta chains were read from a single sample in a study of Ad26.COV2.S vaccination and SARS-CoV-2 variants. Data came from immunoSEQ multiplex PCR; TCRdb stores just in-frame clones and leaves some out. This sample carries around 270,000 clones, 70% to 90% of them seen once, and the ten largest clones take under 3%. The specimen was peripheral blood, collected in a trial of Ad26.COV2.S vaccine versus placebo. These receptors were taken from a person between 18 and 65 years old who received the Ad26.COV2.S COVID-19 vaccine or a placebo. Both conserved end residues are part of each CDR3. D genes are given only for firm matches. Rows give clone size only sometimes, using once, few, many, or a class for an expanded clone.

>TRBV18|TRBD1|-|TRBJ2-3
CASSPTGTGGDTQYF
TGTGCCAGCTCGCCTACCGGGACAGGGGGTGATACGCAGTATTTT
>TRBV28|-|-|TRBJ2-5
CASSLGGAVNQETQYF
TGTGCCAGCAGTTTAGGTGGGGCTGTAAATCAAGAGACCCAGTACTTC
>TRBV18|-|few|TRBJ1-6
CASSPPMGLGISPLHF
TGTGCCAGCTCACCACCAATGGGACTGGGGATTTCACCCCTCCACTTT
>TRBV4-2|-|-|TRBJ1-5
CASSQEVDSNQPQHF
TGTGCCAGCAGCCAAGAGGTAGATAGCAATCAGCCCCAGCATTTT
>TRBV7-9|TRBD2|-|TRBJ2-3
CASSLVLAGAGDTQYF
TGTGCCAGCAGCTTAGTACTAGCGGGAGCTGGAGATACGCAGTATTTT
>TRBV11-1|-|once|TRBJ1-2
CASSLGGADGYTF
TGTGCCAGCAGCTTAGGGGGCGCGGATGGCTACACCTTC
>TRBV5-6|TRBD1|-|TRBJ2-1
CASSYRDRGSGEQFF
TGTGCCAGCAGCTACCGGGACAGGGGGTCGGGGGAGCAGTTCTTC
>TRBV5-4|-|-|TRBJ2-2
CASSTGGPSRQGGELFF
TGTGCCAGCAGCACGGGGGGCCCTTCAAGACAGGGCGGGGAGCTGTTTTTT
>TRBV11-2|-|-|TRBJ1-1
CASSLEEVTEAFF
TGTGCCAGCAGCTTGGAGGAGGTCACTGAAGCTTTCTTT
>TRBV4-3|-|-|TRBJ1-1
CASSQRAGNTEAFF
TGCGCCAGCAGCCAAAGAGCGGGGAACACTGAAGCTTTCTTT
>TRBV6-1|-|-|TRBJ2-2
CASSEGSPNTGELFF
TGTGCCAGCAGTGAAGGGTCCCCGAACACCGGGGAGCTGTTTTTT
>TRBV5-1|TRBD2|once|TRBJ2-3
CASSRGADTQYF
TGCGCCAGCAGCCGGGGGGCAGATACGCAGTATTTT
>TRBV5-5|-|-|TRBJ1-3
CASSLAESGNTIYF
TGTGCCAGCAGCTTGGCGGAGTCTGGAAACACCATATATTTT
>TRBV27|-|-|TRBJ2-1
CASSFRRLGANEQFF
TGTGCCAGCAGTTTTCGGAGACTAGGGGCGAATGAGCAGTTCTTC
>TRBV6-5|-|-|TRBJ1-5
CASSQAYSNQPQHF
TGTGCCAGCAGTCAGGCATATAGCAATCAGCCCCAGCATTTT
>TRBV7-3|TRBD1|-|TRBJ2-2
CASSARQGKTGELFF
TGTGCCAGCAGCGCCCGACAGGGGAAAACCGGGGAGCTGTTTTTT
>TRBV19|-|-|TRBJ1-1
CASSIQGRVNTEAFF
TGTGCCAGTAGTATACAGGGACGTGTAAACACTGAAGCTTTCTTT
>TRBV7-3|-|-|TRBJ2-1
CASSLNHNEQFF
TGTGCCAGCAGCTTAAACCACAATGAGCAGTTCTTC
>TRBV6-2/TRBV6-3|-|-|TRBJ1-2
CASSHTLTGGYGYTF
TGTGCCAGCAGCCACACCTTGACCGGCGGCTATGGCTACACCTTC
>TRBV9|TRBD2|-|TRBJ2-3
CASSVGSGRSADTQYF
TGTGCCAGCAGCGTAGGCAGCGGGAGAAGCGCAGATACGCAGTATTTT
>TRBV19|TRBD1|-|TRBJ1-4
CASSIRDPGGQLFF
TGTGCCAGTAGTATCCGTGACCCAGGGGGCCAGCTGTTTTTT
>TRBV6-6|TRBD2|-|TRBJ2-5
CASSDLKRGGGPYQETQYF
TGTGCCAGCAGCGACTTAAAGCGGGGGGGCGGACCGTACCAAGAGACCCAGTACTTC
>TRBV5-1|TRBD1|-|TRBJ1-6
CASSIDRGLNSPLHF
TGCGCCAGCAGCATCGACAGGGGGCTTAATTCACCCCTCCACTTT
>TRBV30|TRBD1|-|TRBJ1-2
CAWRVQGAGYGYTF
TGTGCCTGGAGGGTACAGGGGGCAGGCTATGGCTACACCTTC
>TRBV4-1|TRBD2|-|TRBJ2-1
CASSLGPGGHINEQFF
TGCGCCAGCAGCCTCGGTCCGGGGGGGCATATCAATGAGCAGTTCTTC
>TRBV11-3|-|-|TRBJ1-1
CASSLGNRDTEAFF
TGTGCCAGCAGCTTAGGGAACAGGGACACTGAAGCTTTCTTT
>TRBV6-2/TRBV6-3|-|few|TRBJ1-1
CASSSLFVWAEAFF
TGTGCCAGCAGTTCTCTTTTTGTATGGGCTGAAGCTTTCTTT
>TRBV27|TRBD1|-|TRBJ1-6
CASSFRTGGSPLHF
TGTGCCAGCAGTTTCCGGACAGGGGGGTCACCCCTCCACTTT
>TRBV6-2/TRBV6-3|TRBD1|-|TRBJ2-2
CASSFTGTGLPTNTGELFF
TGTGCCAGCAGTTTCACCGGGACAGGGCTCCCTACGAACACCGGGGAGCTGTTTTTT
>TRBV28|-|-|TRBJ2-1
CASSLFPSVYNEQFF
TGTGCCAGCAGTTTATTCCCTAGCGTCTACAATGAGCAGTTCTTC
>TRBV9|TRBD2|-|TRBJ2-3
CASSVGAGLAGSTDTQYF
TGTGCCAGCAGCGTAGGGGCGGGACTAGCGGGGTCGACAGATACGCAGTATTTT
>TRBV13|-|-|TRBJ2-2
CASTGPGTGELFF
TGTGCCAGCACAGGGCCGGGGACCGGGGAGCTGTTTTTT
>TRBV15|-|-|TRBJ1-5
CATSRDYRDLDLDNQPQHF
TGTGCCACCAGCAGAGATTACCGGGACCTAGACTTGGACAATCAGCCCCAGCATTTT
>TRBV6-2/TRBV6-3|-|-|TRBJ2-7
CASSLAAGRIYEQYF
TGTGCCAGCAGTTTGGCCGCGGGACGGATCTACGAGCAGTACTTC
>TRBV6-5|-|-|TRBJ1-6
CASSYSSYNSPLHF
TGTGCCAGCAGTTACTCGTCTTATAATTCACCCCTCCACTTT
>TRBV5-1|-|-|TRBJ2-3
CASSLEVAVSTDTQYF
TGCGCCAGCAGCTTGGAGGTAGCGGTTTCCACAGATACGCAGTATTTT
>TRBV29-1|TRBD1|-|TRBJ2-7
CSVAPDRDEQYF
TGCAGCGTTGCACCAGACAGGGACGAGCAGTACTTC
>TRBV7-9|TRBD1|few|TRBJ1-5
CASSDSDRATEPQHF
TGTGCCAGCAGCGACTCCGACAGGGCGACAGAGCCCCAGCATTTT
>TRBV3-1/TRBV3-2|-|-|TRBJ1-2
CASSFSSRYGYTF
TGTGCCAGCAGCTTTTCTTCTAGGTATGGCTACACCTTC
>TRBV6-2/TRBV6-3|TRBD1|-|TRBJ1-2
CASSSPDRANYGYTF
TGTGCCAGCAGCAGCCCGGACAGGGCTAACTATGGCTACACCTTC
>TRBV7-9|TRBD2|-|TRBJ2-7
CASSLGGLAGNEQYF
TGTGCCAGCAGCTTAGGGGGACTAGCGGGAAACGAGCAGTACTTC
>TRBV19|TRBD1|-|TRBJ1-5
CASSIVRTGGVNQPQHF
TGTGCCAGTAGTATAGTCCGGACAGGGGGCGTTAATCAGCCCCAGCATTTT
>TRBV2|TRBD1|-|TRBJ2-6
CASRQGSSPGANVLTF
TGTGCCAGCCGACAGGGGTCATCTCCCGGGGCCAACGTCCTGACTTTC
>TRBV4-2|-|-|TRBJ1-3
CASSKNNLNSGNTIYF
TGTGCCAGCAGCAAGAACAACCTTAACTCTGGAAACACCATATATTTT
>TRBV6-5|-|-|TRBJ2-2
CASSLEGLNTGELFF
TGTGCCAGCAGCTTGGAGGGGCTTAACACCGGGGAGCTGTTTTTT
>TRBV30|-|once|TRBJ2-3
CAWNLARSRVAQYF
TGTGCCTGGAATTTGGCAAGGTCCCGAGTGGCGCAGTATTTT
>TRBV4-3|-|-|TRBJ2-3
CASSQGPYGPDTQYF
TGCGCCAGCAGCCAGGGTCCTTATGGCCCAGATACGCAGTATTTT
>TRBV4-1|-|-|TRBJ2-2
CASSQQGFDTGELFF
TGCGCCAGCAGCCAGCAGGGGTTCGACACCGGGGAGCTGTTTTTT
>TRBV5-5|TRBD2|-|TRBJ2-3
CASSLIRLAEADTQYF
TGTGCCAGCAGCTTGATTAGGCTAGCGGAGGCAGATACGCAGTATTTT
>TRBV21-1|-|once|TRBJ1-5
CASSKGEGAVNQPQHF
TGTGCCAGCAGCAAAGGGGAGGGGGCAGTCAATCAGCCCCAGCATTTT
>TRBV7-9|-|-|TRBJ2-3
CASSGYSSSTDTQYF
TGTGCCAGCAGCGGTTACAGTTCTAGCACAGATACGCAGTATTTT
>TRBV18|TRBD2|-|TRBJ2-5
CASSPASGETQYF
TGTGCCAGCTCGCCCGCTAGCGGAGAGACCCAGTACTTC
>TRBV7-9|-|-|TRBJ2-5
CASSLVSVETQYF
TGTGCCAGCAGCTTAGTATCCGTTGAGACCCAGTACTTC